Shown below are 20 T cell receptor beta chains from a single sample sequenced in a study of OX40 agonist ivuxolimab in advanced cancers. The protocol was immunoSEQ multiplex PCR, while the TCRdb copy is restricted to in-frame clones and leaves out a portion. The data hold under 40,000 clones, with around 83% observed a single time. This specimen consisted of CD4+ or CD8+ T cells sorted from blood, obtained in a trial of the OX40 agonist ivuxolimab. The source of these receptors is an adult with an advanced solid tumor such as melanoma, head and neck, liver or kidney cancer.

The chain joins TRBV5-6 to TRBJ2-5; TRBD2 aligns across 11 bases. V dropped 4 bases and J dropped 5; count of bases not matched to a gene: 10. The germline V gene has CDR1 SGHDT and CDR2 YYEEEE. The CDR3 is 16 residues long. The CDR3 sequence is CASSEGLAALAETQYF. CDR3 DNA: TGTGCCAGCAGCGAGGGACTAGCGGCTCTTGCGGAGACCCAGTACTTC.

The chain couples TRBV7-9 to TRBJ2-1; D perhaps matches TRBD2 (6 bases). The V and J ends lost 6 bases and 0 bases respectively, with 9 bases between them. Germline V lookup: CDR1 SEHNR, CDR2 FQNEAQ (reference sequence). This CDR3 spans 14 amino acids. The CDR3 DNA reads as TGTGCCAGCAGTCTAGCGAACTCCTACAATGAGCAGTTCTTC. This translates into CASSLANSYNEQFF.

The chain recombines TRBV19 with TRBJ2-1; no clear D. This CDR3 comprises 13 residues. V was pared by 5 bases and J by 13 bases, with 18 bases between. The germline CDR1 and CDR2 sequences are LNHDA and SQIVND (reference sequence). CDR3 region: CASSPQTGRSQFF. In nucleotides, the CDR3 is TGTGCCAGTAGTCCGCAGACCGGAAGAAGTCAGTTCTTC. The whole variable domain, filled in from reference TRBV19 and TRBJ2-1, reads DGGITQSPKYLFRKEGQNVTLSCEQNLNHDAMYWYRQDPGQGLRLIYYSQIVNDFQKGDIAEGYSVSREKKESFPLTVTSAQKNPTAFYLCASSPQTGRSQFFGPGTRLTVL.

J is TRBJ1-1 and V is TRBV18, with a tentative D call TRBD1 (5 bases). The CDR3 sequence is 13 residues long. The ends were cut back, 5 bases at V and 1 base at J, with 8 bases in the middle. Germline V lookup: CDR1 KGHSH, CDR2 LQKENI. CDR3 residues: CASSWGQNTEAFF. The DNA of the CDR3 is TGTGCCAGCTCATGGGGCCAGAACACTGAAGCTTTCTTT.

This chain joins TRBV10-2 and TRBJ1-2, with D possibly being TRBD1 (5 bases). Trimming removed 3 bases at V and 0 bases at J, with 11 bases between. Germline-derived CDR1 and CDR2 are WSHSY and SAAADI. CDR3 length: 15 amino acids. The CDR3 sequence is CASSDWGGSNYGYTF. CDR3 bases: TGCGCCAGCAGTGATTGGGGGGGTTCTAACTATGGCTACACCTTC.

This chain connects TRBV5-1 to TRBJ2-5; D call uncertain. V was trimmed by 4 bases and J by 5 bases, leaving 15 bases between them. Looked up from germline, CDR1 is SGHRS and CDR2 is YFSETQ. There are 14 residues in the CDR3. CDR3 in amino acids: CASSVGVMSETQYF. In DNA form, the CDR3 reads TGCGCCAGCAGCGTCGGCGTTATGTCGGAGACCCAGTACTTC.

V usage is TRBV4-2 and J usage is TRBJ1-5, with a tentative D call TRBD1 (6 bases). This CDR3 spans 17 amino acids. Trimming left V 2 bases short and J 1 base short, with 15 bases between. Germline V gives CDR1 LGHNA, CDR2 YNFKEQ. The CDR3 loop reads CASSQIQGGQSNQPQHF. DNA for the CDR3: TGTGCCAGCAGCCAAATCCAAGGGGGGCAAAGCAATCAGCCCCAGCATTTT.

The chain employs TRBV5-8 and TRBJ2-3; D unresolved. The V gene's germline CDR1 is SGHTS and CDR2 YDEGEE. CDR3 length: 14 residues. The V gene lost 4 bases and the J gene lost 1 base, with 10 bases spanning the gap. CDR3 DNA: TGTGCCAGCAGCGCGGCCCTGGGCACAGATACGCAGTATTTT. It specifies CASSAALGTDTQYF.

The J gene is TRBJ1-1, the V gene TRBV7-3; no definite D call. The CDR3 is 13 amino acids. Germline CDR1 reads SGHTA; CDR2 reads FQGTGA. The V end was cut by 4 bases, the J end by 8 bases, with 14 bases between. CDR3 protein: CASSSIAGTEAFF. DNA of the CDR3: TGTGCCAGCAGCTCAATCGCGGGCACCGAAGCTTTCTTT. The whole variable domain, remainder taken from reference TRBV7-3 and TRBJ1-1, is GAGVSQTPSNKVTEKGKYVELRCDPISGHTALYWYRQSLGQGPEFLIYFQGTGAADDSGLPNDRFFAVRPEGSVSTLKIQRTERGDSAVYLCASSSIAGTEAFFGQGTRLTVV.

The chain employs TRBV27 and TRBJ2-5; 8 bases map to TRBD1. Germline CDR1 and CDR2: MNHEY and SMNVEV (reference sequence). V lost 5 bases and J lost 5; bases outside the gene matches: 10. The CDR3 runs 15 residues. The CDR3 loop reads CASSLRTGSGETQYF. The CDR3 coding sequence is TGTGCCAGCAGTCTACGGACAGGGTCGGGGGAGACCCAGTACTTC.

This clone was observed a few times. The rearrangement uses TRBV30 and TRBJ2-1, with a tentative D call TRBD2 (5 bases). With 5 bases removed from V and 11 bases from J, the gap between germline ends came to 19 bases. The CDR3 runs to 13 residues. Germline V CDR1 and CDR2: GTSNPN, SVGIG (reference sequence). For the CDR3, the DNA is TGTGCCTGGGCCTCGACGCCGGGAATAAAGCAGTTCTTC. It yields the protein CAWASTPGIKQFF.

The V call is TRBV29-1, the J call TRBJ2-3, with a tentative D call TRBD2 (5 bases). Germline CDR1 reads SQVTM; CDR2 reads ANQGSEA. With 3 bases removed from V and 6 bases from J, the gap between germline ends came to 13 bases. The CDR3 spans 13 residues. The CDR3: CSVESRETDTQYF. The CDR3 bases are TGCAGCGTTGAGAGTCGGGAAACCGATACGCAGTATTTT.

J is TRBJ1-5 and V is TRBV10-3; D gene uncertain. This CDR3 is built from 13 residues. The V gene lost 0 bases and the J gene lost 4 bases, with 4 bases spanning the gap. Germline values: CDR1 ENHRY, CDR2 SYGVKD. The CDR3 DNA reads TGTGCCATCAGTGAGTCCCGTAATCAGCCCCAGCATTTT. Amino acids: CAISESRNQPQHF.

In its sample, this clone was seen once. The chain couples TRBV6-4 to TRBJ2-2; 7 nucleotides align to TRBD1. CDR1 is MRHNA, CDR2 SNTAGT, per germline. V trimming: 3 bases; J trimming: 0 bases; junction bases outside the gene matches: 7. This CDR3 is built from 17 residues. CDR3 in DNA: TGTGCCAGCAGTGAAGCAGAAGGGGGCGCGAACACCGGGGAGCTGTTTTTT. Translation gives CASSEAEGGANTGELFF.

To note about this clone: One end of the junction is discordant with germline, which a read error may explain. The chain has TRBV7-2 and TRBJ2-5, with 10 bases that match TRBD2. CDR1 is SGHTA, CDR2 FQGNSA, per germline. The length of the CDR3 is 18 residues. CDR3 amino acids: CASNLKQLAGSPQETQYF. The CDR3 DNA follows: TGTGCCAGCAACTTAAAACAACTAGCGGGGTCCCCCCAAGAGACCCAGTACTTC. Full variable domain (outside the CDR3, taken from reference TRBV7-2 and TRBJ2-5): GAGVSQSPSNKVTEKGKDVELRCDPISGHTALYWYRQSLGQGLEFLIYFQGNSAPDKSGLPSDRFSAERTGGSVSTLTIQRTQQEDSAVYLCASNLKQLAGSPQETQYFGPGTRLLVL.

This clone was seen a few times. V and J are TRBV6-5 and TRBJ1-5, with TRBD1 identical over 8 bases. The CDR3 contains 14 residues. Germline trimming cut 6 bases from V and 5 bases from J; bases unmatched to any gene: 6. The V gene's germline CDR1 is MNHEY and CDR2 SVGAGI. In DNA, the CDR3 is TGTGCCAGCAGCCAGACAGGGGTCGATCAGCCCCAGCATTTT. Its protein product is CASSQTGVDQPQHF.

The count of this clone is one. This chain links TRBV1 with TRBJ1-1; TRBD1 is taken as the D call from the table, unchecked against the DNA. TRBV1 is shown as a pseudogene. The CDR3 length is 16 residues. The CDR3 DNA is TGCACCAGCAGCCCTTTTACCCCGTCAGGGGTCACTGAAGCTTTCTTT. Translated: CTSSPFTPSGVTEAFF.

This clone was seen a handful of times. The CDR3 coding sequence is TGTGCCAGCACATCCGGGGACAGCTCCTACGAGCAGTACTTC. Its translation is CASTSGDSSYEQYF. The chain is built from TRBV6-1 and TRBJ2-5; 7 positions agree with TRBD1. The DNA matches TRBJ2-7 better at its end, which makes the J call doubtful. The V gene's germline CDR1 is MNHNS and CDR2 SASEGT. CDR3 length equals 14 residues.

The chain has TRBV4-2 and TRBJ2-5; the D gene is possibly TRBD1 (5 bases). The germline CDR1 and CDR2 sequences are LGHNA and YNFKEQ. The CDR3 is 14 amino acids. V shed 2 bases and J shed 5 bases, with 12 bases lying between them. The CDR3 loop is CASSQRVAGETQYF. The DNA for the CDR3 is TGTGCCAGCAGCCAAAGAGTAGCAGGGGAGACCCAGTACTTC.

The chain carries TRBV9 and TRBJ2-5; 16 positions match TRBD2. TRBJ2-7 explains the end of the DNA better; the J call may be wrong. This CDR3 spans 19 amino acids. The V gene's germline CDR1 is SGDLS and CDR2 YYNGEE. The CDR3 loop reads CASSAKMGLAGGPTAEQYF. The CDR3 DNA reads TGTGCCAGCAGCGCAAAAATGGGACTAGCGGGAGGGCCTACCGCCGAGCAGTACTTC.